This note documents a single TCR beta chain sequence. The data belong to a study of Ad26.COV2.S vaccination and SARS-CoV-2 variants. Study information: Enrolled in COV1001, the donor was in the Ad26.COV2.S trial arm, which received the vaccine.

Trimming stripped 7 bases from V and 0 bases from J, with 14 bases between. Germline V CDR1 and CDR2: LNHNV, YYDKDF (reference sequence). The CDR3 is made up of 15 amino acids. Specified treatment: over 15 received Ad26.COV2.S at low or high dose, single or two shots; about 5 received placebo; per-sample allocation not given. Vaccine and placebo recipients were sampled on day 63 after the first injection. The method was immunoSEQ multiplex PCR; TCRdb's version includes in-frame clones alone and lacks a portion of them. Found here are 300,000 to 400,000 clones, more than 75% of them singletons; the top ten hold approximately 3.6%.

The chain uses TRBV15 and TRBJ2-3; weak D call: TRBD2 (5 bases). The receptor's source is a person between 18 and 65 years old who received the Ad26.COV2.S COVID-19 vaccine or a placebo. Source: peripheral blood, taken in a trial of Ad26.COV2.S vaccine versus placebo. In DNA form, the CDR3 reads TGTGCCACCACCGGGCGGGCAGCCAGCACAGATACGCAGTATTTT. Translated: CATTGRAASTDTQYF.